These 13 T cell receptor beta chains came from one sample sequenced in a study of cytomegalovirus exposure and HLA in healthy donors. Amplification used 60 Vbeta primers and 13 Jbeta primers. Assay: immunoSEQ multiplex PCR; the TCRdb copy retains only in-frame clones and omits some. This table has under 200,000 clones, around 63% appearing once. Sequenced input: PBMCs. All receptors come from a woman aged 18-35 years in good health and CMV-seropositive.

The CDR3 DNA reads as TGTGCCATCAGTGAGAGGCTGACTTACTACGAGCAGTACTTC. This sequence encodes CAISERLTYYEQYF. This chain joins TRBV10-3 and TRBJ2-7, with D unclear. The V gene lost 2 bases and the J gene lost 3 bases, with 11 bases spanning the gap. The germline V gene has CDR1 ENHRY and CDR2 SYGVKD. The CDR3 is 14 amino acids.

The CDR3 nucleotides are TGTGCCAGCAGCCAGGGACTAGTGTACAATGAGCAGTTCTTC. Its translation: CASSQGLVYNEQFF. J is TRBJ2-1 and V is TRBV7-2; 8 nucleotides match TRBD2. The CDR3 totals 14 residues. Trimming cost V 5 bases and J 4 bases; bases outside gene matches: 4. Germline assignment: CDR1 SGHTA and CDR2 FQGNSA.

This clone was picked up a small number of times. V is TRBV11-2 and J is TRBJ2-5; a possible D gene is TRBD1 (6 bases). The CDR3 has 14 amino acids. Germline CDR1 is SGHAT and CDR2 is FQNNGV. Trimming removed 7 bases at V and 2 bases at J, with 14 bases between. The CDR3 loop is CASTLQGWQETQYF. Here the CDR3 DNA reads TGTGCCAGCACCCTTCAGGGGTGGCAAGAGACCCAGTACTTC. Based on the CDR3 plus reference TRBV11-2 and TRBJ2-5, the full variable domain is EAGVAQSPRYKIIEKRQSVAFWCNPISGHATLYWYQQILGQGPKLLIQFQNNGVVDDSQLPKDRFSAERLKGVDSTLKIQPAKLEDSAVYLCASTLQGWQETQYFGPGTRLLVL.

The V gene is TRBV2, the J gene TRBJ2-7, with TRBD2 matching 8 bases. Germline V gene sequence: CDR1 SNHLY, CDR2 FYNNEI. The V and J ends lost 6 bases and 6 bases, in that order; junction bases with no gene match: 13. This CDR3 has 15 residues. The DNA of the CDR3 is TGTGCCAGCAGCGGGAGGGGCAGACGATACGGCGAGCAGTACTTC. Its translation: CASSGRGRRYGEQYF.

CDR3 protein: CASSAAGESNQPQHF. The CDR3 nucleotides read TGTGCCAGCAGTGCGGCAGGGGAGAGCAATCAGCCCCAGCATTTT. This chain connects TRBV2 to TRBJ1-5; a possible D gene is TRBD1 (6 bases). V was pared by 4 bases and J by 1 base, with 11 bases between. The germline V gene has CDR1 SNHLY and CDR2 FYNNEI. The CDR3 is made up of 15 amino acids.

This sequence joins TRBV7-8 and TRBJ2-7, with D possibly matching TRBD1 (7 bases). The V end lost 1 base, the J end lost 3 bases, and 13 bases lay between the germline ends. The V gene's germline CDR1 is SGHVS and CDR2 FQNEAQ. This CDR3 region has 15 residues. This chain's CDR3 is CASSLVGGGIYEQYF. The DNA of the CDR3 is TGTGCCAGCAGCTTAGTTGGAGGGGGCATCTACGAGCAGTACTTC.

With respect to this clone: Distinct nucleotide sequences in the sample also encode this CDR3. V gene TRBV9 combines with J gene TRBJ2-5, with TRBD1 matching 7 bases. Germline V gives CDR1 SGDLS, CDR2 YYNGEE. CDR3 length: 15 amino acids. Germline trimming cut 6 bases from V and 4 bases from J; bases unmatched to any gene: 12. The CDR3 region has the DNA TGTGCCAGCACTTCGGCAGGGACAGTGGGAGAGACCCAGTACTTC. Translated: CASTSAGTVGETQYF.

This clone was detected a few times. CDR3 region: CASSAATGNLTPLHF. In nucleotides, the CDR3 is TGTGCCAGCAGTGCGGCGACAGGGAATCTGACACCCCTCCACTTT. The gene calls are TRBV2 and TRBJ1-6, with TRBD1 matching 7 bases. The V gene end was trimmed by 4 bases and the J gene end by 11 bases; junction bases not matched to a gene: 11. This CDR3 has 15 residues. CDR1 SNHLY and CDR2 FYNNEI come from the germline V gene.

The CDR3 here is CASSYSTGTKDYGYTF. The DNA for the CDR3 is TGTGCCAGCAGTTACTCGACAGGGACCAAGGACTATGGCTACACCTTC. V gene TRBV6-5 combines with J gene TRBJ1-2; 7 bases line up with TRBD1. There are 16 residues in the CDR3. The germline CDR1 and CDR2 sequences are MNHEY and SVGAGI. The trim removed 0 bases at V and 3 bases at J, leaving 7 bases unmatched.

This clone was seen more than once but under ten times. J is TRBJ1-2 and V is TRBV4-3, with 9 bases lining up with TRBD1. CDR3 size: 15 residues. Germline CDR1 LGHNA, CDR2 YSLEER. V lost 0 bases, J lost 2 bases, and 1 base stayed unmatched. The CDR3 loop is CASSQETGGNYGYTF. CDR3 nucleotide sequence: TGCGCCAGCAGCCAAGAGACAGGGGGAAACTATGGCTACACCTTC.

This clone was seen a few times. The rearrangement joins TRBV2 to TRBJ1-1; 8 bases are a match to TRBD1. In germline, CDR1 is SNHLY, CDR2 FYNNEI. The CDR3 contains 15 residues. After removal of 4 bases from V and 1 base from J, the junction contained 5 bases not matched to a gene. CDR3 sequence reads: CASSARTGRNTEAFF. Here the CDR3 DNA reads TGTGCCAGCAGTGCCCGGACAGGGAGGAACACTGAAGCTTTCTTT.

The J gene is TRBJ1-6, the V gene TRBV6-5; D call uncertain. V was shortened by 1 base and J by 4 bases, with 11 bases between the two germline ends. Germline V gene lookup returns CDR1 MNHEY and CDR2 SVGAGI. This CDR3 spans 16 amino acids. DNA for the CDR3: TGTGCCAGCAGTTACTATCGCGGCAGTTATAATTCACCCCTCCACTTT. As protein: CASSYYRGSYNSPLHF.

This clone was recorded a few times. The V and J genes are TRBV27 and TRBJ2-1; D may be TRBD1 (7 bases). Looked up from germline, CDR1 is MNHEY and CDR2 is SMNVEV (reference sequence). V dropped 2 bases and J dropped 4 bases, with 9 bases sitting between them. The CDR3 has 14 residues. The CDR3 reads CASSLQGGYNEQFF. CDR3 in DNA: TGTGCCAGCAGTTTACAGGGGGGTTACAATGAGCAGTTCTTC.